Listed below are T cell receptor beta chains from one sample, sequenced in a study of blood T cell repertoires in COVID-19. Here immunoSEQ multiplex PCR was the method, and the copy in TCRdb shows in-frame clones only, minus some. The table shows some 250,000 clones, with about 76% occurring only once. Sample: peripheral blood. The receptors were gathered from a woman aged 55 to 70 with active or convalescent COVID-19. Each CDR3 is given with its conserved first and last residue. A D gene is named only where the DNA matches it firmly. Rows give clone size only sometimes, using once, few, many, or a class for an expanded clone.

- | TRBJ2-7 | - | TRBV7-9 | CASSQAGEGEQYF | TGTGCCAGCAGCCAAGCAGGGGAAGGCGAGCAGTACTTC
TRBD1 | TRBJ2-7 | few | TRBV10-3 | CAITPGTGDEQYF | TGTGCCATCACCCCGGGGACAGGGGACGAGCAGTACTTC
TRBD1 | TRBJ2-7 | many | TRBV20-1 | CSAGTGDEQYF | TGCAGTGCTGGGACAGGGGACGAGCAGTACTTC
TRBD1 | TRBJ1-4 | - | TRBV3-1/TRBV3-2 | CASSQDKRQGARLFF | TGTGCCAGCAGCCAAGATAAGAGACAGGGGGCGCGACTGTTTTTT
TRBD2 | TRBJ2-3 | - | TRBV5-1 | CASSLGPGTSWRDTQYF | TGCGCCAGCAGCTTGGGGCCCGGGACTAGTTGGAGAGATACGCAGTATTTT
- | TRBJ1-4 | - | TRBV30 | CAWSVSRNEKLFF | TGTGCCTGGAGTGTATCCAGAAATGAAAAACTGTTTTTT
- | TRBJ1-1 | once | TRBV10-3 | CAISEGQGITEAFF | TGTGCCATCAGTGAGGGGCAGGGGATCACTGAAGCTTTCTTT
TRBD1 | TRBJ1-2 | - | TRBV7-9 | CASTLSIGGNGYTF | TGTGCCAGCACCCTGTCTATAGGGGGCAATGGCTACACCTTC
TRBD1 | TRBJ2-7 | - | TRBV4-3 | CASSQVKDRAYEQYF | TGCGCCAGCAGCCAAGTCAAGGACAGGGCCTACGAGCAGTACTTC
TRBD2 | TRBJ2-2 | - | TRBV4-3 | CASSRLAGGDSNTGELFF | TGCGCCAGCAGCCGACTAGCGGGGGGCGATTCGAACACCGGGGAGCTGTTTTTT